Below, 3 T cell receptor beta chains from the same sample are listed, as sequenced in a study of beta chain features in type 1 diabetes. The isolated RNA, all of it, was reverse transcribed, so expressed TCRB transcripts were what got sequenced. Libraries were prepared by immunoSEQ multiplex PCR; TCRdb keeps only in-frame clonotypes and omits some of them. The repertoire includes 400,000 to 600,000 clones, about 32% of them detected once, and roughly 0.06% sits in the top ten. Sequenced: naive CD4+ T cells from blood. The receptor source for this set is a man aged 18 to 30 in good health.

The chain couples TRBV9 to TRBJ2-1; D is uncertain. V gave up 7 bases and J gave up 4 bases, with 6 bases separating them. The CDR3 runs 11 residues. Germline V lookup: CDR1 SGDLS, CDR2 YYNGEE. In nucleotides, the CDR3 is TGTGCCAGCGGATGGTACAATGAGCAGTTCTTC. Its translation: CASGWYNEQFF.

The chain has TRBV6-4 and TRBJ2-7; TRBD2 might be the D (5 bases). The germline CDR1 and CDR2 sequences are MRHNA and SNTAGT. The V and J ends lost 3 bases and 3 bases respectively, with 15 bases between them. The CDR3 has 15 residues. The CDR3 nucleotides read TGTGCCAGCAGTGAGGGGAGCGTGGGGTACTACGAGCAGTACTTC. Translated: CASSEGSVGYYEQYF.

The rearrangement joins TRBV7-2 to TRBJ2-1; D gene unclear. Germline CDR1 SGHTA, CDR2 FQGNSA. The CDR3 contains 17 residues. V dropped 1 base and J dropped 0 bases, with 13 bases sitting between them. CDR3 protein: CASSLDFSFSSYNEQFF. CDR3 nucleotides: TGTGCCAGCAGCTTAGATTTCAGTTTTAGCTCCTACAATGAGCAGTTCTTC.